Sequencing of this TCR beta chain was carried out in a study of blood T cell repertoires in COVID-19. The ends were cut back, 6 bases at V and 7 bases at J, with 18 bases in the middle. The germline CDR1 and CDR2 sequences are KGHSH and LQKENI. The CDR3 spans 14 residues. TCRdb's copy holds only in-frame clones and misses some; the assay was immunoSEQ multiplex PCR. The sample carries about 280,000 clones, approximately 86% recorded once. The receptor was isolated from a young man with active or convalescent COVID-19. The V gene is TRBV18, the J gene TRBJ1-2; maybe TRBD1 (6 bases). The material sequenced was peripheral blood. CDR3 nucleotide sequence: TGTGCCAGCTCCCAGGAACAGGGTCCTGTTGGCTACACCTTC. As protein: CASSQEQGPVGYTF.